The clone carrying this T cell receptor (beta chain) appeared a few times. Antigen: not known. This entry comes from a study of T cells in Graves' hyperthyroidism and ophthalmopathy. Findings and limits, study-wide: Onset of ophthalmopathy came a median 6.5 months after the model predicted it.

Amplification of TCR beta CDR3 regions was performed using RNA transcripts as template. HTBI primers were the set used in a first-round RT-PCR of the TCR CDR3. TCRdb analysed the multiplex PCR reads with MiXCR anew, one entry per CDR3 protein. The sample carries 700,000 to 950,000 distinct CDR3 sequences, about 35% recorded once. Looked up from germline, CDR1 is SEHNR and CDR2 is FQNEAQ (reference sequence). The CDR3 has 16 amino acids. J gave up 7 bases and V 6 bases, and 11 bases lay outside the gene matches. This chain connects TRBV7-9 to TRBJ1-6, with 8 bases fitting TRBD1. The TCR sequence derives from a woman aged 40 to 50 with Graves' hyperthyroidism. Sequencing was carried out using blood. The CDR3 coding sequence is TGTGCCAGCAGGGACAACAGGACAGGGAAAAATTCACCCCTCCACTTT. Protein: CASRDNRTGKNSPLHF.